This TCR beta chain was observed in a study of CD8 T cells in ankylosing spondylitis. The sample holds many counts of this clonotype. Its cognate antigen is unknown. Regarding the study as a whole: Blood of patients with ankylosing spondylitis appeared to be characterized by a TCR beta motif of fewer than 10 highly homologous variants. Earlier studies detected some motif variants in reactive arthritis synovial fluid and blood.

This CDR3 comprises 16 residues. Trimming took off 5 bases at V and 7 bases at J, with 27 bases between the two ends. Germline V gives CDR1 DFQATT, CDR2 SNEGSKA (reference sequence). Quantitative 5'-RACE with molecular barcodes was used to make the TCR beta libraries. Each CDR3 protein gets one entry after TCRdb re-called the 5' RACE reads with MiXCR. The sample comprises around 35,000 distinct CDR3 sequences, approximately 11% of which are singletons, and just over 20% rests with the top ten. Source material: synovial fluid, either unsorted or a sorted T cell fraction (not recorded which). V and J are TRBV20-1 and TRBJ2-7; D possibly uses TRBD1 or TRBD2 (6 bases each). This TCR derives from a male donor with ankylosing spondylitis. CDR3 bases: TGCAGTGCTCGCTGGCCCGGGGGCTACGCTTTCGGTGAGCAGTACTTC. Protein product: CSARWPGGYAFGEQYF.